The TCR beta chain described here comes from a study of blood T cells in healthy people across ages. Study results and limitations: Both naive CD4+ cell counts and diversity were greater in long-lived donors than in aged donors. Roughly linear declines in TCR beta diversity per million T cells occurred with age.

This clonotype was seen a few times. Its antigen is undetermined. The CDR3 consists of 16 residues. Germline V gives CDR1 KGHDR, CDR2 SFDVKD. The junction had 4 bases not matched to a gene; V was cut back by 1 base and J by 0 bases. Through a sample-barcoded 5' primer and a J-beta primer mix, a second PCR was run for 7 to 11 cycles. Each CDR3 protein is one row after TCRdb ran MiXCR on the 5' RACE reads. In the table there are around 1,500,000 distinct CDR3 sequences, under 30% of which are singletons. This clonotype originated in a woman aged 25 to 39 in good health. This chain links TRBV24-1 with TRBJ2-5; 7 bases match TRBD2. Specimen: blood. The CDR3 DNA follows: TGTGCCACCAGTGATTTTGGGCTAGCGGACCAAGAGACCCAGTACTTC. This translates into CATSDFGLADQETQYF.